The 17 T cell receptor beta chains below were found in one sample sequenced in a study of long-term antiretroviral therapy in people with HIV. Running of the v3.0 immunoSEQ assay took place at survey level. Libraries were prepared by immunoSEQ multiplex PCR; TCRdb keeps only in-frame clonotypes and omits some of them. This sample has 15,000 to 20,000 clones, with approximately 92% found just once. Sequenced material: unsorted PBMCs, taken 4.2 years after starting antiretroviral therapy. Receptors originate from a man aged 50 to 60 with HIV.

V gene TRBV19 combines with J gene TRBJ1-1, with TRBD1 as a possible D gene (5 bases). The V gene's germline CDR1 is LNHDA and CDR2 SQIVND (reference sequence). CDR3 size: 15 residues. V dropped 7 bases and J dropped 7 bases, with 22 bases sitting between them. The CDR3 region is CASIGGRGRSDEAFF. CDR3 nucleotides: TGTGCCAGTATTGGGGGGAGGGGACGGTCAGATGAAGCTTTCTTT. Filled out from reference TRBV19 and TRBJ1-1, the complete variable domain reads DGGITQSPKYLFRKEGQNVTLSCEQNLNHDAMYWYRQDPGQGLRLIYYSQIVNDFQKGDIAEGYSVSREKKESFPLTVTSAQKNPTAFYLCASIGGRGRSDEAFFGQGTRLTVV.

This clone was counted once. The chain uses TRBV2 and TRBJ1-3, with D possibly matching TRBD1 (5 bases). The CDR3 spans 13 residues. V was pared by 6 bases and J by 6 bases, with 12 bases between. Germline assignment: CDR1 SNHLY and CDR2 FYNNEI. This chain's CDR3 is CASSRGNSNTIYF. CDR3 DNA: TGTGCCAGCAGCCGGGGCAACTCAAACACCATATATTTT.

CDR3: CASSDAGNEQYF. Here the CDR3 DNA reads TGTGCCAGCAGTGATGCGGGGAACGAGCAGTACTTC. V usage is TRBV6-1 and J usage is TRBJ2-7; D perhaps matches TRBD2 (6 bases). Per the germline V gene, CDR1 is MNHNS and CDR2 is SASEGT. The CDR3 consists of 12 residues. The germline V and J ends were trimmed by 3 bases and 5 bases, with 8 bases remaining between them.

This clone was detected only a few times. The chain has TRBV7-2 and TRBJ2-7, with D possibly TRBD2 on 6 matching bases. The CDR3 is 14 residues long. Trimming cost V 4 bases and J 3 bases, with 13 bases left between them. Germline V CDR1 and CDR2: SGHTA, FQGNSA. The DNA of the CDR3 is TGTGCCAGCAGCTGGGGGGTCAAGTTCTACGAGCAGTACTTC. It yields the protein CASSWGVKFYEQYF.

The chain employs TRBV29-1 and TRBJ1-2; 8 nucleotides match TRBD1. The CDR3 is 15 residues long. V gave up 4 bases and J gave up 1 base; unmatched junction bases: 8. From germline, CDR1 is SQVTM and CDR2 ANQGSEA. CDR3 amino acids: CSVGFPGQDNYGYTF. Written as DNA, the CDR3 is TGCAGCGTTGGTTTTCCGGGACAGGATAACTATGGCTACACCTTC.

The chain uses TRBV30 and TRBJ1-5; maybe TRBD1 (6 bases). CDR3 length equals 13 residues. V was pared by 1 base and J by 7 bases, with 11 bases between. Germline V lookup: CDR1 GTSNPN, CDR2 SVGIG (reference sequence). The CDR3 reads CAWSATQGQPQHF. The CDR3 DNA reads TGTGCCTGGAGTGCGACTCAGGGGCAGCCCCAGCATTTT.

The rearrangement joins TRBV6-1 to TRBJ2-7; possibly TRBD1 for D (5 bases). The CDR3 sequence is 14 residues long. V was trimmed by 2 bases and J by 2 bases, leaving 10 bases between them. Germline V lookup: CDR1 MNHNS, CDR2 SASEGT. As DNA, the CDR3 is TGTGCCAGCAGTGAATTGGCAGGGCCCTACGAGCAGTACTTC. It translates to CASSELAGPYEQYF.

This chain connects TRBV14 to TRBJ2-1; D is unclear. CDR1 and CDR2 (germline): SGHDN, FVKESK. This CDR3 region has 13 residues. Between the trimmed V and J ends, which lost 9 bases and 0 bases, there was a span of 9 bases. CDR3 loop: CASRTSSYNEQFF. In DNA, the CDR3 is TGTGCCAGTCGAACGAGCTCCTACAATGAGCAGTTCTTC.

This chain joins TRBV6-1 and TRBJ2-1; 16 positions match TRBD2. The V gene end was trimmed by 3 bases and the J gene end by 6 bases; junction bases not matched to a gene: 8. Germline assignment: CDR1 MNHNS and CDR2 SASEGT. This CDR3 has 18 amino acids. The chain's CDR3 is CASSEGLAGGRLINEQFF. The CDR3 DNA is TGTGCCAGCAGTGAGGGACTAGCGGGGGGGCGGCTTATCAATGAGCAGTTCTTC.

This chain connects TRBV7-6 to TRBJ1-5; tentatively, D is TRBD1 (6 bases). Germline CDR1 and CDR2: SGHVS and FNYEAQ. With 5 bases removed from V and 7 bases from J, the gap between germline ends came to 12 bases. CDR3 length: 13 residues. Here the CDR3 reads CASSPRRGQPQHF. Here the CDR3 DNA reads TGTGCCAGCAGCCCAAGGAGGGGGCAGCCCCAGCATTTT.

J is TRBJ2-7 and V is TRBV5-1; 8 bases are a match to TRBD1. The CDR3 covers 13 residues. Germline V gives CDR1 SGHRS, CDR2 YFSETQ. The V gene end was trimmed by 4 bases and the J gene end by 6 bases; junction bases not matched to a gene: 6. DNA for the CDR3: TGCGCCAGCAGCCCGACAGGGGCCCTCGAGCAGTACTTC. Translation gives CASSPTGALEQYF. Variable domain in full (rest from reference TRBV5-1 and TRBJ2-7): KAGVTQTPRYLIKTRGQQVTLSCSPISGHRSVSWYQQTPGQGLQFLFEYFSETQRNKGNFPGRFSGRQFSNSRSEMNVSTLELGDSALYLCASSPTGALEQYFGPGTRLTVT.

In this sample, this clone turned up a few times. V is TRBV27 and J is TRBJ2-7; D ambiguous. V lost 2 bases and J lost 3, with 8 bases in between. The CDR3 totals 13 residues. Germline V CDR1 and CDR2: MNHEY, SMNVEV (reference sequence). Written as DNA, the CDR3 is TGTGCCAGCAGTTTAGCTGGTAACTACGAGCAGTACTTC. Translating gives CASSLAGNYEQYF.

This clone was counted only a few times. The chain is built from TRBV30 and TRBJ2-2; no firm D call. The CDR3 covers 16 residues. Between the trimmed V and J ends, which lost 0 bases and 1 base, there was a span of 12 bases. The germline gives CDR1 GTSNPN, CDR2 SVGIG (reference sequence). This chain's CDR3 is CAWSVPGLGNTGELFF. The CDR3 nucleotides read TGTGCCTGGAGTGTACCGGGTTTAGGGAACACCGGGGAGCTGTTTTTT.

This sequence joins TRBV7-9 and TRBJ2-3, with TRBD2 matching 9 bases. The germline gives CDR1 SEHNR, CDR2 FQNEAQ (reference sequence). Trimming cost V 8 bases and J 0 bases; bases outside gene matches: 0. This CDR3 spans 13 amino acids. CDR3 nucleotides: TGTGCCAGCCTAGCGGGGAGCACAGATACGCAGTATTTT. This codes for CASLAGSTDTQYF.

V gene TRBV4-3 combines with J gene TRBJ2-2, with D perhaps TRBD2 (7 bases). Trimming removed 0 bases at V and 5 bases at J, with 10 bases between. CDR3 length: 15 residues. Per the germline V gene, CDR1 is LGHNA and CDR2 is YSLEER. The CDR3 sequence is CASSQEQGGTGELFF. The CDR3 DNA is TGCGCCAGCAGCCAAGAACAGGGAGGGACCGGGGAGCTGTTTTTT.

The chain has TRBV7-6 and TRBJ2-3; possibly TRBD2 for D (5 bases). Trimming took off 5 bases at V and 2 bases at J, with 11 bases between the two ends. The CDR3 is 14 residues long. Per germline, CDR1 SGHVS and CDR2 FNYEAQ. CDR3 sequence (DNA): TGTGCCAGCAGCCCCTTCGGGGTCACAGATACGCAGTATTTT. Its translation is CASSPFGVTDTQYF.

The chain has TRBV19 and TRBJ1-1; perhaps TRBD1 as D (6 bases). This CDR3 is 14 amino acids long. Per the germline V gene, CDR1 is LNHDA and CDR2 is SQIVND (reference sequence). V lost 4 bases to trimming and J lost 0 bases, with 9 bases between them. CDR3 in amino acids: CASSTGVVNTEAFF. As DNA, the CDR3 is TGTGCCAGTAGTACAGGGGTAGTGAACACTGAAGCTTTCTTT.